The 7 T cell receptor beta chains below all came from one sample that was sequenced in a study of cytomegalovirus exposure and HLA in healthy donors (dated by TCRdb to about 2017). Library construction relied on the immunoSEQ multiplex PCR assay. A mixture of 60 forward primers for TCR Vbeta segments and 13 reverse primers for TCR Jbeta segments was used in the multiplex PCR. TCRdb limited this immuneACCESS table to in-frame rearrangements with V and J called. A share of clones is missing; checked studies link under half to unresolved V genes, and the rest is unexplained. The sample table records around 180,000 clones; 80% of these occur just once. Around 5.4% of the sample is held by the ten biggest clonotypes. Sequencing used PBMCs. Receptor source: a man aged 35 to 55 in good health and CMV-seronegative.

In its sample, this clone was seen once. The chain links TRBV5-8 to TRBJ2-2, with 9 positions matching TRBD1. The CDR3 consists of 15 residues. With 5 bases clipped from V and 6 bases from J, the junction kept 8 bases outside the gene matches. CDR1 SGHTS and CDR2 YDEGEE come from the germline V gene. The CDR3: CASSTPGQGPGELFF. The DNA of the CDR3 is TGTGCCAGCAGTACACCGGGACAGGGTCCCGGGGAGCTGTTTTTT.

This chain connects TRBV2 to TRBJ1-4; the D gene is possibly TRBD1 (5 bases). Germline V gene lookup returns CDR1 SNHLY and CDR2 FYNNEI. V gave up 6 bases and J gave up 7 bases, with 9 bases separating them. The CDR3 runs to 12 residues. The CDR3 DNA follows: TGTGCCAGCAGGCAGGGCACTGAAAAACTGTTTTTT. Its protein product is CASRQGTEKLFF.

The genes are TRBV29-1 and TRBJ1-1; 7 bases fit TRBD1. The CDR3 has 13 amino acids. The J segment lost 2 bases and the V segment lost 3 bases, leaving 3 bases of the junction unmatched. Germline CDR1 reads SQVTM; CDR2 reads ANQGSEA. Here the CDR3 reads CSVETGINTEAFF. The CDR3 nucleotides read TGCAGCGTTGAGACAGGGATAAACACTGAAGCTTTCTTT.

The V and J genes are TRBV6-1 and TRBJ2-5, with 9 positions matching TRBD2. Germline loops: CDR1 MNHNS, CDR2 SASEGT. V lost 7 bases to trimming and J lost 5 bases; unmatched junction nucleotides: 5. The CDR3 contains 13 residues. The CDR3 bases are TGTGCCAGCATGCGGCGGGAGGGGGAGACCCAGTACTTC. The encoded protein is CASMRREGETQYF.

The rearrangement joins TRBV18 to TRBJ2-2; a weak D match, TRBD2 (6 bases). Between the trimmed V and J ends, which lost 6 bases and 0 bases, there was a span of 14 bases. The CDR3 is made up of 16 amino acids. Germline CDR1 and CDR2: KGHSH and LQKENI. This chain's CDR3 is CASSPGVWANTGELFF. CDR3 nucleotide sequence: TGTGCCAGCTCCCCGGGGGTATGGGCGAACACCGGGGAGCTGTTTTTT.

The chain links TRBV6-5 to TRBJ1-3, with TRBD1 as a possible D gene (5 bases). This CDR3 contains 14 residues. V shed 5 bases and J shed 4 bases, with 12 bases lying between them. The germline CDR1 and CDR2 sequences are MNHEY and SVGAGI. The CDR3 is CASSTAGQGNTIYF. The CDR3 DNA reads TGTGCCAGCAGTACGGCAGGGCAAGGAAACACCATATATTTT.

This chain uses TRBV5-1 with TRBJ2-7, with 12 positions matching TRBD2. CDR1 is SGHRS and CDR2 is YFSETQ in the germline V gene. The CDR3 extends over 15 amino acids. V shed 4 bases and J 5 bases; nucleotides not matched to a gene: 7. The CDR3 nucleotides read TGCGCCAGCAGCGTGACTAGCGGGAGTATCCACGAGCAGTACTTC. Its translation is CASSVTSGSIHEQYF.